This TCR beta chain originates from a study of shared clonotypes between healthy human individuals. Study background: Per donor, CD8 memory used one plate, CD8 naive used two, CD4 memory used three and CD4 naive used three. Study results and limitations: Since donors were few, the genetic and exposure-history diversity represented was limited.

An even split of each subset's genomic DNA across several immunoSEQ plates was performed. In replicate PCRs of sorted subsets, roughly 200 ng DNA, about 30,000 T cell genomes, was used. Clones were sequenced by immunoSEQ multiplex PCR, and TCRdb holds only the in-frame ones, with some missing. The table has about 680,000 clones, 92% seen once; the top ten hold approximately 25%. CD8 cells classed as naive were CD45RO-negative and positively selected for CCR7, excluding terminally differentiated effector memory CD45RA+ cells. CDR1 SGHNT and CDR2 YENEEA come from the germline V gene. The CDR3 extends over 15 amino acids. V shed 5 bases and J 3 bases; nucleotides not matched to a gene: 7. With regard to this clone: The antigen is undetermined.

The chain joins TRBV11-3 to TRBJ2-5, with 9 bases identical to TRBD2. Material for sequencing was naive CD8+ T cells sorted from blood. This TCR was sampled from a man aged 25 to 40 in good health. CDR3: CASSQETSGEETQYF. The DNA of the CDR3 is TGTGCCAGCAGCCAAGAGACTAGCGGAGAAGAGACCCAGTACTTC.